Listed here are 30 T cell receptor beta chains from one sample, sequenced in a study of beta chain features in type 1 diabetes. Regarding the study as a whole: Moderate but significant shortening of TCRB CDR3s was recorded in all four CD4+ subsets from Type 1 diabetes patients.

What was sequenced were expressed TCRB transcripts, since all of the isolated RNA had been reverse transcribed. Only in-frame clones appear in the TCRdb table, and some are missing; sequencing was by immunoSEQ multiplex PCR. Found here are a few hundred thousand clones, less than 15% of them singletons; the top ten hold 0.013% to 0.015%. The antigens these receptors bind are not known. Sequenced input: naive CD4+ T cells from blood. These receptors were collected from a woman between 18 and 30 years old with type 1 diabetes.

This clone was counted between two and nine times. The V call is TRBV7-2, the J call TRBJ2-1, with 10 bases lining up with TRBD2. CDR3 length: 19 residues. V lost 5 bases to trimming and J lost 3 bases; unmatched junction nucleotides: 16. CDR1 SGHTA and CDR2 FQGNSA come from the germline V gene. The CDR3, as DNA: TGTGCCAGCAGCCCGCCGGGTTGGTTAGCGGGAGGTTACTACAATGAGCAGTTCTTC. Protein product: CASSPPGWLAGGYYNEQFF.

This chain links TRBV6-4 with TRBJ2-5, with 7 bases lining up with TRBD2. This CDR3 is built from 15 residues. V lost 2 bases, J lost 1 base, and 4 bases stayed unmatched. The germline CDR1 and CDR2 sequences are MRHNA and SNTAGT. The CDR3 here is CASSDEASGQETQYF. Here the CDR3 DNA reads TGTGCCAGCAGTGACGAGGCTAGCGGCCAAGAGACCCAGTACTTC.

This clone was counted only a few times. V usage is TRBV11-2 and J usage is TRBJ2-1, with TRBD2 identical over 14 bases. Germline values: CDR1 SGHAT, CDR2 FQNNGV. The CDR3 has 18 residues. With 1 base clipped from V and 9 bases from J, the junction kept 11 bases outside the gene matches. CDR3 amino acids: CASSLGPPGLAGVSEQFF. In DNA, the CDR3 is TGTGCCAGCAGCTTAGGTCCCCCGGGACTAGCGGGAGTTAGTGAGCAGTTCTTC.

This clone came up a few times. The chain has TRBV4-2 and TRBJ2-5; the match to TRBD2 covers 7 bases. The CDR3 runs to 18 residues. Germline loops: CDR1 LGHNA, CDR2 YNFKEQ. Losses at the gene ends were 0 bases for V and 2 bases for J; bases not matched to a gene: 12. CDR3 sequence reads: CASSQDPSGGDSQETQYF. The CDR3 DNA sequence: TGTGCCAGCAGCCAAGACCCGAGTGGGGGGGACTCACAAGAGACCCAGTACTTC.

J is TRBJ2-1 and V is TRBV10-3; 9 bases match TRBD1. The CDR3 length is 16 residues. Germline V lookup: CDR1 ENHRY, CDR2 SYGVKD. Trimming at V came to 0 bases and at J to 5 bases, leaving 5 bases not matched to a gene. The CDR3 coding sequence is TGTGCCATCAGTGAGTCGGGACAGGGTTTGGACAATGAGCAGTTCTTC. Its protein product is CAISESGQGLDNEQFF.

The J gene is TRBJ2-7, the V gene TRBV27, with TRBD1 matching over 12 bases. V was clipped by 5 bases and J by 5 bases; unmatched bases: 10. Germline V gene lookup returns CDR1 MNHEY and CDR2 SMNVEV (reference sequence). This CDR3 comprises 16 residues. CDR3 coding DNA: TGTGCCAGCAGTGGATATACCGGGACAGGGGGCGACGAGCAGTACTTC. Amino acid sequence: CASSGYTGTGGDEQYF.

The gene calls are TRBV30 and TRBJ1-4; a possible D gene is TRBD1 (5 bases). The CDR3 covers 12 residues. The germline V gene encodes CDR1 GTSNPN and CDR2 SVGIG (reference sequence). The CDR3 spells CALGLDNEKLFF. The CDR3 DNA is TGTGCACTGGGACTGGATAATGAAAAACTGTTTTTT.

The chain is built from TRBV9 and TRBJ2-7; TRBD1 matches 9 bases. Trimming took 4 bases from V and 3 from J; bases not matched to a gene: 8. The CDR3 has 15 amino acids. Per the germline V gene, CDR1 is SGDLS and CDR2 is YYNGEE. CDR3 nucleotides: TGTGCCAGCAGCCCTCGGACAGGGGAGTTCTACGAGCAGTACTTC. As protein: CASSPRTGEFYEQYF.

This clone was observed a few times. The chain recombines TRBV11-2 with TRBJ1-2, with 7 bases matching TRBD1. CDR3 length: 12 residues. The V gene end was trimmed by 5 bases and the J gene end by 6 bases; junction bases not matched to a gene: 3. In germline, CDR1 is SGHAT, CDR2 FQNNGV. CDR3 bases: TGTGCCAGCAGCCGGACAGGCAATGGCTACACCTTC. Its protein product is CASSRTGNGYTF.

This clone was found a few times. The chain uses TRBV29-1 and TRBJ2-5, with 11 positions matching TRBD1. CDR3 length equals 15 residues. Germline CDR1 is SQVTM and CDR2 is ANQGSEA. V lost 4 bases, J lost 4 bases, and 8 bases stayed unmatched. CDR3 loop: CSVARDRGSRETQYF. Here the CDR3 DNA reads TGCAGCGTTGCCCGGGACAGGGGGAGCCGAGAGACCCAGTACTTC.

This rearrangement joins TRBV13 to TRBJ1-2; the D gene is possibly TRBD1 (5 bases). The CDR3 runs to 13 residues. The germline V gene has CDR1 PRHDT and CDR2 FYEKMQ (reference sequence). V lost 5 bases to trimming and J lost 3 bases, with 10 bases between them. The CDR3 reads CASSPRGDYGYTF. In DNA, the CDR3 is TGTGCCAGCAGCCCCCGGGGGGACTATGGCTACACCTTC.

The chain uses TRBV30 and TRBJ2-1; TRBD2 is a possible D gene (5 bases). The CDR3 is made up of 10 amino acids. Germline assignment: CDR1 GTSNPN and CDR2 SVGIG (reference sequence). Trimming removed 3 bases from V and 12 bases from J, with 9 bases in between. DNA for the CDR3: TGTGCCTGGAGCGGGATCGGGCAGTTCTTC. Amino acid sequence: CAWSGIGQFF.

V is TRBV19 and J is TRBJ1-2; D ambiguous. Trimming removed 0 bases from V and 3 bases from J, with 8 bases in between. The CDR3 spans 14 residues. Germline V CDR1 and CDR2: LNHDA, SQIVND (reference sequence). CDR3 nucleotides: TGTGCCAGTAGTATAGATCCCCCTCACTATGGCTACACCTTC. Residues: CASSIDPPHYGYTF.

The chain recombines TRBV2 with TRBJ2-7, with 8 bases fitting TRBD2. CDR3 length: 18 amino acids. Germline V gene data show CDR1 as SNHLY and CDR2 as FYNNEI. V gave up 7 bases and J gave up 0 bases; unmatched junction bases: 17. The chain's CDR3 is CASTRRAVSGSSSYEQYV. The DNA for the CDR3 is TGTGCCAGCACCCGCAGAGCCGTAAGCGGGAGTTCCTCCTACGAGCAGTACGTC.

This clone was seen a few times. Other DNA sequences in the sample encode the same CDR3. V and J are TRBV30 and TRBJ2-7; D is perhaps TRBD1 (6 bases). This CDR3 spans 12 amino acids. The germline CDR1 and CDR2 sequences are GTSNPN and SVGIG (reference sequence). Trimming removed 1 base from V and 3 bases from J, with 7 bases in between. The CDR3 DNA follows: TGTGCCTGGAGTGCACAGGGCTACGAGCAGTACGTC. It specifies CAWSAQGYEQYV.

This clone was counted a few times. The V and J genes are TRBV5-1 and TRBJ2-5; 12 bases fit TRBD2. Germline lookup yields CDR1 SGHRS and CDR2 YFSETQ. This CDR3 is 17 amino acids long. The trim removed 1 base at V and 5 bases at J, leaving 9 bases unmatched. Here the CDR3 DNA reads TGCGCCAGCAGCTTGTGGTCTAGCGGGAGGGCCCGGGAGACCCAGTACTTC. Encoded protein: CASSLWSSGRARETQYF.

This sequence joins TRBV7-2 and TRBJ2-1; possible D gene TRBD1, 6 bases. This CDR3 comprises 12 residues. V was pared by 5 bases and J by 11 bases, with 13 bases between. Germline CDR1 reads SGHTA; CDR2 reads FQGNSA. CDR3 nucleotide sequence: TGTGCCAGCAGCCAGGGGCCCTCGCAGCAGTTCTTC. Protein: CASSQGPSQQFF.

This clone was counted between two and nine times. The sample contains more than one DNA sequence encoding this CDR3. The chain uses TRBV9 and TRBJ2-5; a weak D match, TRBD2 (5 bases). V lost 0 bases to trimming and J lost 5 bases, with 8 bases between them. The CDR3 is 13 residues long. Germline CDR1 and CDR2: SGDLS and YYNGEE. The CDR3 region has the DNA TGTGCCAGCAGCGTAGGTTCGGGGGAGACCCAGTACTTC. It codes for CASSVGSGETQYF.

The sample holds a few counts of this clone. The chain uses TRBV7-9 and TRBJ2-1; no clear D. The germline V and J ends were trimmed by 3 bases and 0 bases, with 9 bases remaining between them. The germline CDR1 and CDR2 sequences are SEHNR and FQNEAQ (reference sequence). This CDR3 is 15 amino acids long. CDR3 in DNA: TGTGCCAGCAGCTTGAGACACATCTCCTACAATGAGCAGTTCTTC. Protein product: CASSLRHISYNEQFF. Together with reference TRBV7-9 and TRBJ2-1, the CDR3 gives the full variable domain: DTGVSQNPRHKITKRGQNVTFRCDPISEHNRLYWYRQTLGQGPEFLTYFQNEAQLEKSRLLSDRFSAERPKGSFSTLEIQRTEQGDSAMYLCASSLRHISYNEQFFGPGTRLTVL.

This clone was seen more than once but under ten times. The gene calls are TRBV2 and TRBJ2-2; 10 positions agree with TRBD1. The CDR3 extends over 16 amino acids. V gave up 6 bases and J gave up 5 bases; unmatched junction bases: 9. The germline CDR1 and CDR2 sequences are SNHLY and FYNNEI. CDR3 amino acids: CASSDRGQGVTGELFF. In DNA form, the CDR3 reads TGTGCCAGCAGCGACAGGGGGCAAGGTGTAACCGGGGAGCTGTTTTTT.

This clone was observed a few times. V and J are TRBV29-1 and TRBJ1-4; 8 nucleotides match TRBD1. This CDR3 spans 13 amino acids. CDR1 is SQVTM, CDR2 ANQGSEA, per germline. V lost 6 bases to trimming and J lost 6 bases; unmatched junction nucleotides: 6. For the CDR3, the DNA is TGCAGCGTGGGGGACAGGCCTGATGAAAAACTGTTTTTT. Translated: CSVGDRPDEKLFF.

The chain joins TRBV13 to TRBJ1-3, with D possibly TRBD1 on 5 matching bases. The CDR3 loop spans 17 amino acids. Trimming removed 2 bases from V and 0 bases from J, with 14 bases in between. CDR1 and CDR2 from the germline V gene are PRHDT and FYEKMQ (reference sequence). The CDR3 DNA is TGTGCCAGCAGCTTAACCTACGGGGGAAGCTCTGGAAACACCATATATTTT. Translating gives CASSLTYGGSSGNTIYF.

V and J are TRBV12-5 and TRBJ2-1, with TRBD2 matching over 7 bases. V shed 2 bases and J 7 bases; nucleotides not matched to a gene: 11. Germline V gives CDR1 LGHNT, CDR2 FRNRAP. The CDR3 runs 16 residues. The CDR3 spells CASGLPRGVPGNEQFF. The DNA for the CDR3 is TGTGCTAGTGGTTTGCCCCGGGGGGTCCCAGGGAATGAGCAGTTCTTC.

The genes are TRBV7-9 and TRBJ2-5; TRBD2 is a possible D gene (5 bases). The end of the DNA fits TRBJ2-7 better, so the J call may be wrong. Germline CDR1 and CDR2: SEHNR and FQNEAQ (reference sequence). The CDR3 length is 15 residues. The CDR3 reads CASSLAATTDYEQYF. The CDR3 DNA follows: TGTGCCAGCAGCTTAGCGGCGACTACCGACTACGAGCAGTACTTC.

This clone was seen only a few times. The chain has TRBV2 and TRBJ2-3; TRBD2 might be the D (5 bases). Trimming shortened V by 6 bases and J by 2 bases, and 12 bases separated the two germline ends. The germline V gene has CDR1 SNHLY and CDR2 FYNNEI. The CDR3 loop spans 14 amino acids. The CDR3 protein is CASRREGLTDTQYF. In DNA form, the CDR3 reads TGTGCCAGCAGGAGAGAGGGCCTCACAGATACGCAGTATTTT.

The rearrangement joins TRBV7-6 to TRBJ2-1; TRBD2 matches 8 bases. V lost 0 bases and J lost 1; bases outside the gene matches: 5. Germline-derived CDR1 and CDR2 are SGHVS and FNYEAQ. The CDR3 spans 17 residues. The CDR3 bases are TGTGCCAGCAGCTTAGCTGGCGGGAGGAGGTCCTACAATGAGCAGTTCTTC. Residues: CASSLAGGRRSYNEQFF. The full variable domain, completed using reference TRBV7-6 and TRBJ2-1, is GAGVSQSPRYKVTKRGQDVALRCDPISGHVSLYWYRQALGQGPEFLTYFNYEAQQDKSGLPNDRFSAERPEGSISTLTIQRTEQRDSAMYRCASSLAGGRRSYNEQFFGPGTRLTVL.

The chain carries TRBV18 and TRBJ1-1, with D possibly being TRBD1 (5 bases). This CDR3 is 14 amino acids long. Trimming shortened V by 3 bases and J by 6 bases, and 14 bases separated the two germline ends. Germline CDR1 reads KGHSH; CDR2 reads LQKENI. CDR3 nucleotide sequence: TGTGCCAGCTCACCTAACACGGGGGTCGCTGAAGCTTTCTTT. This translates into CASSPNTGVAEAFF.

This chain joins TRBV5-1 and TRBJ2-6; 10 bases map to TRBD2. Germline-derived CDR1 and CDR2 are SGHRS and YFSETQ. This CDR3 has 17 residues. Germline trimming cut 6 bases from V and 1 base from J; bases unmatched to any gene: 7. The CDR3 sequence is CASTHVLAGSGANVLTF. The CDR3 DNA is TGCGCCAGCACCCACGTACTAGCGGGGTCTGGGGCCAACGTCCTGACTTTC.

V gene TRBV19 combines with J gene TRBJ1-2; the D is unclear. There are 15 residues in the CDR3. The germline gives CDR1 LNHDA, CDR2 SQIVND (reference sequence). The V gene lost 3 bases and the J gene lost 5 bases, with 16 bases spanning the gap. CDR3 nucleotides: TGTGCCAGTAGTATTCCTGGGTTTGTCGGGTATGGCTACACCTTC. Its translation: CASSIPGFVGYGYTF.

This clone was seen a handful of times. The chain employs TRBV30 and TRBJ2-1; a weak D match, TRBD2 (6 bases). V was pared by 3 bases and J by 2 bases, with 11 bases between. Looked up from germline, CDR1 is GTSNPN and CDR2 is SVGIG (reference sequence). CDR3 length: 14 residues. The CDR3 DNA follows: TGTGCCTGGAGATCGACTAGGGCCTACAATGAGCAGTTCTTC. It codes for CAWRSTRAYNEQFF.